This TCR beta chain was sequenced in a study of OX40 agonist ivuxolimab in advanced cancers. Concerning this clone itself: In the same sample, other DNA sequences code for this CDR3.

Data came from immunoSEQ multiplex PCR; TCRdb stores just in-frame clones and leaves some out. The sample records some 60,000 clones, roughly 80% being singletons. The germline V and J ends were trimmed by 2 bases and 11 bases, with 12 bases remaining between them. The CDR3 covers 12 residues. The germline gives CDR1 SEHNR, CDR2 FQNEAQ (reference sequence). The sequencing used CD4+ or CD8+ T cells sorted from blood, collected in a trial of the OX40 agonist ivuxolimab. The sequence was collected from an adult with an advanced solid tumor such as melanoma, head and neck, liver or kidney cancer. The chain couples TRBV7-9 to TRBJ2-5, with a weak D call TRBD2 (6 bases). The chain's CDR3 is CASSLNIGTQYF. The CDR3 nucleotides read TGTGCCAGCAGCTTAAATATCGGGACTCAGTACTTC. Together with reference TRBV7-9 and TRBJ2-5, the CDR3 gives the full variable domain: DTGVSQNPRHKITKRGQNVTFRCDPISEHNRLYWYRQTLGQGPEFLTYFQNEAQLEKSRLLSDRFSAERPKGSFSTLEIQRTEQGDSAMYLCASSLNIGTQYFGPGTRLLVL.